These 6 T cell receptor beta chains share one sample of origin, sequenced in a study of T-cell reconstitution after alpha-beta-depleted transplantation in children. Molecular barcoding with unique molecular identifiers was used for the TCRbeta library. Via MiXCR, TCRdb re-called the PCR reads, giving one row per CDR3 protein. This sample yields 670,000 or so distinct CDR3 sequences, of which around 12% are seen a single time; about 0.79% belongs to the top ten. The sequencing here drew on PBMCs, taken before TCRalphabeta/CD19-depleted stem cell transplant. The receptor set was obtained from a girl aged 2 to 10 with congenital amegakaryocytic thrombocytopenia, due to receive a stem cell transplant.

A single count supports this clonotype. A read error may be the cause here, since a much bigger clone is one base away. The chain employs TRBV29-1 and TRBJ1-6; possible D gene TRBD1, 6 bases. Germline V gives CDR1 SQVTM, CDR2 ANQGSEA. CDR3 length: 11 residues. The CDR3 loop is CTGEQGSPLHF. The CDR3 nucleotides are TGCACCGGTGAACAGGGATCACCCCTCCACTTT. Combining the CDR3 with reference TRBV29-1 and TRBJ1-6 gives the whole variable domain SAVISQKPSRDICQRGTSLTIQCQVDSQVTMMFWYRQQPGQSLTLIATANQGSEATYESGFVIDKFPISRPNLTFSTLTVSNMSPEDSSIYLCTGEQGSPLHFGNGTRLTVT.

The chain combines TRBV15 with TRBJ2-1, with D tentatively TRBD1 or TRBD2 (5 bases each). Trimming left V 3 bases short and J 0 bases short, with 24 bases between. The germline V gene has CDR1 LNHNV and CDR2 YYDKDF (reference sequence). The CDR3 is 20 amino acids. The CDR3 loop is CATSSGDAYQEPSSYNEQFF. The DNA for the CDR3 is TGTGCCACCAGCAGCGGGGACGCATACCAGGAGCCGAGCTCCTACAATGAGCAGTTCTTC.

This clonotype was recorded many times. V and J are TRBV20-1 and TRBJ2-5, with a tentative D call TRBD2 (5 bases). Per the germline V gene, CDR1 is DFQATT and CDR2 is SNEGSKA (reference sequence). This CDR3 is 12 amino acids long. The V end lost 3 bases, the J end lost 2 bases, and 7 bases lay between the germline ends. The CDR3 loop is CSASGIQETQYF. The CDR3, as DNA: TGCAGTGCTAGCGGGATTCAAGAGACCCAGTACTTC.

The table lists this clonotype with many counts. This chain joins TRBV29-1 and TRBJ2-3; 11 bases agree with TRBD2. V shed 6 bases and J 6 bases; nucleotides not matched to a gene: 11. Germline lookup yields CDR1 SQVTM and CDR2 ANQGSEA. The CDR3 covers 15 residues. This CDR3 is CSVGLAGGLTDTQYF. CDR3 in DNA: TGCAGCGTCGGTCTAGCGGGAGGTCTGACCGATACGCAGTATTTT.

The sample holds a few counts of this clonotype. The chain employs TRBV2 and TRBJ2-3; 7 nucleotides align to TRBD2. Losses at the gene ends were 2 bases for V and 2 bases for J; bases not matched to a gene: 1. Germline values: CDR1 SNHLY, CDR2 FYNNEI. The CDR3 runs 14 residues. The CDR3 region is CASSERDYTDTQYF. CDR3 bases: TGTGCCAGCAGTGAAAGGGACTACACAGATACGCAGTATTTT.

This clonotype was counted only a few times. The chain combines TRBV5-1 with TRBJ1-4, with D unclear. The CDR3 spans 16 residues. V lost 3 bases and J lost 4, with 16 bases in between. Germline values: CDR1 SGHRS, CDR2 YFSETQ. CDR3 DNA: TGCGCCAGCAGCTCTTCTGAAGAGGAACATAATGAAAAACTGTTTTTT. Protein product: CASSSSEEEHNEKLFF. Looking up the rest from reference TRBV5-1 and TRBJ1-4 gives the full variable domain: KAGVTQTPRYLIKTRGQQVTLSCSPISGHRSVSWYQQTPGQGLQFLFEYFSETQRNKGNFPGRFSGRQFSNSRSEMNVSTLELGDSALYLCASSSSEEEHNEKLFFGSGTQLSVL.